Shown below are 27 T cell receptor beta chains from a single sample sequenced in a study of neurological immune-mediated disorders. MiXCR, run by TCRdb on the 5' RACE reads, gives a single entry per CDR3 protein. This sample carries over 40,000 distinct CDR3 sequences, nearly 6.5% of them seen once, and the ten largest clones take 0.57%. The sequenced sample consisted of CD4+ T cells from blood. These receptors all come from a woman in her 40s in good health.

The table lists this clonotype with many counts. The chain is built from TRBV12-3 or TRBV12-4 and TRBJ2-3; D is perhaps TRBD1 (5 bases). CDR3 length: 16 amino acids. V was clipped by 6 bases and J by 2 bases, with 18 bases between them. The CDR3 protein is CASSPRDRSYTDTQYF. CDR3 sequence (DNA): TGTGCCAGCAGCCCGCGCGACAGATCCTACACAGATACGCAGTATTTT.

In its sample, this clonotype was seen many times. The V and J genes are TRBV13 and TRBJ2-1; 10 bases agree with TRBD1. With V trimmed by 5 bases and J by 4 bases, 8 bases remained unmatched. Per germline, CDR1 PRHDT and CDR2 FYEKMQ (reference sequence). The CDR3 is 16 amino acids. The CDR3 DNA sequence: TGTGCCAGCAGCCCAATCTTGGGACAGGGGTACAATGAGCAGTTCTTC. Translation gives CASSPILGQGYNEQFF.

This clonotype was seen repeatedly, ten times or more. The V gene is TRBV5-1, the J gene TRBJ2-7; 7 nucleotides align to TRBD2. Germline V lookup: CDR1 SGHRS, CDR2 YFSETQ. This CDR3 spans 15 amino acids. With V trimmed by 4 bases and J by 6 bases, 13 bases remained unmatched. The CDR3 region has the DNA TGCGCCAGCAGCACCCTCGGCGGGGGTGATTCCGAGCAGTACTTC. Protein sequence: CASSTLGGGDSEQYF.

This clonotype was recorded once. The V call is TRBV7-8, the J call TRBJ2-1, with a weak D call TRBD2 (6 bases). The germline gives CDR1 SGHVS, CDR2 FQNEAQ. V lost 2 bases and J 3 bases, leaving 14 bases between the germline ends. This CDR3 spans 16 amino acids. The CDR3 is CASSLRRGPYYNEQFF. CDR3 sequence (DNA): TGTGCCAGCAGCTTAAGGAGGGGACCTTACTACAATGAGCAGTTCTTC.

This clonotype was seen at least ten times. V usage is TRBV6-2 or TRBV6-3 and J usage is TRBJ2-1; unclear D gene. This CDR3 comprises 12 residues. Trimming took 4 bases from V and 8 from J, leaving 9 bases between them. Germline CDR1 MNHEY, CDR2 SVGEGT. The CDR3 sequence is CASSFSSYEQFF. The CDR3 region has the DNA TGTGCCAGCAGTTTTAGTAGCTATGAGCAGTTCTTC.

This clonotype was counted many times. V is TRBV11-2 and J is TRBJ1-1; D ambiguous. The CDR3 contains 15 residues. V shed 1 base and J shed 0 bases, with 9 bases lying between them. Germline CDR1 and CDR2: SGHAT and FQNNGV. The CDR3: CASSLGSGMNTEAFF. The CDR3 coding sequence is TGTGCCAGCAGCTTAGGGTCGGGCATGAACACTGAAGCTTTCTTT.

This clonotype was counted ten times or more. The chain links TRBV28 to TRBJ2-6; 12 bases are a match to TRBD2. The trim removed 7 bases at V and 11 bases at J, leaving 15 bases unmatched. This CDR3 is 17 amino acids long. The germline V gene has CDR1 MDHEN and CDR2 SYDVKM. The chain's CDR3 is CASNSPGLAGGADVLTF. CDR3 bases: TGTGCCAGCAACTCCCCGGGGCTAGCGGGAGGGGCGGACGTCCTGACTTTC.

This clonotype was seen at least ten times. The genes are TRBV7-2 and TRBJ2-7; D unclear. Deletions cut 1 base from V and 0 bases from J, with 10 bases between. From germline, CDR1 is SGHTA and CDR2 FQGNSA. This CDR3 has 15 residues. The CDR3 loop reads CASSLGRRPSYEQYF. CDR3 DNA sequence: TGTGCCAGCAGCTTAGGCAGGCGGCCCTCCTACGAGCAGTACTTC.

This clonotype appeared many times. The genes are TRBV5-1 and TRBJ1-1; D may be TRBD1 (6 bases). Trimming removed 0 bases at V and 5 bases at J, with 17 bases between. The CDR3 contains 16 residues. Germline V gives CDR1 SGHRS, CDR2 YFSETQ. The CDR3 protein is CASSLVFRGRGTEAFF. CDR3 DNA: TGCGCCAGCAGCTTGGTTTTCCGGGGGAGGGGGACTGAAGCTTTCTTT.

This chain uses TRBV14 with TRBJ2-3; D not certain. Germline V gives CDR1 SGHDN, CDR2 FVKESK. The germline V and J ends were trimmed by 1 base and 7 bases, with 15 bases remaining between them. The CDR3 consists of 15 residues. This CDR3 is CASSQGVGLVNTQYF. The CDR3, as DNA: TGTGCCAGCAGCCAAGGTGTAGGCTTGGTTAATACGCAGTATTTT.

This chain connects TRBV30 to TRBJ1-4; a possible D gene is TRBD1 (5 bases). CDR1 and CDR2 (germline): GTSNPN, SVGIG (reference sequence). Trimming removed 2 bases from V and 0 bases from J, with 7 bases in between. This CDR3 spans 14 amino acids. CDR3 protein: CAWSTGPTNEKLFF. As DNA, the CDR3 is TGTGCCTGGAGTACAGGTCCAACTAATGAAAAACTGTTTTTT.

Many counts were recorded for this clonotype. This chain connects TRBV5-1 to TRBJ1-2; tentative D call: TRBD1 (5 bases). The CDR3 consists of 15 residues. Germline CDR1 SGHRS, CDR2 YFSETQ. V lost 5 bases and J lost 7, with 21 bases in between. The CDR3 reads CASSPRDGRGAGYTF. Here the CDR3 DNA reads TGCGCCAGCAGTCCTCGCGACGGACGAGGGGCTGGCTACACCTTC.

This clonotype was seen at least ten times. The V gene is TRBV7-2, the J gene TRBJ1-4; D call uncertain. V was cut by 4 bases and J by 6 bases, with 18 bases left in between. This CDR3 region has 16 residues. The germline V gene encodes CDR1 SGHTA and CDR2 FQGNSA. In nucleotides, the CDR3 is TGTGCCAGCAGCTCCGACATGGGGAGGGTAGATGAAAAACTGTTTTTT. Amino acids: CASSSDMGRVDEKLFF.

In its sample, this clonotype was seen many times. The rearrangement uses TRBV7-2 and TRBJ1-6, with no clear D. Trimming pared 5 bases from V and 7 bases from J, leaving 15 bases between. Germline loops: CDR1 SGHTA, CDR2 FQGNSA. The length of the CDR3 is 15 residues. The CDR3 DNA is TGTGCCAGCAGCCCAGAGACGGCGGCCAATTCACCCCTCCACTTT. Residues: CASSPETAANSPLHF.

This clonotype was counted many times. The rearrangement uses TRBV6-5 and TRBJ2-1; the D gene is possibly TRBD1 (6 bases). Per the germline V gene, CDR1 is MNHEY and CDR2 is SVGAGI. Trimming removed 6 bases at V and 3 bases at J, with 18 bases between. The length of the CDR3 is 16 residues. This CDR3 is CASRTWGDRHYNEQFF. DNA of the CDR3: TGTGCCAGCAGGACATGGGGAGACAGGCACTACAATGAGCAGTTCTTC.

This clonotype was recorded many times. The chain recombines TRBV10-3 with TRBJ2-5; TRBD2 might be the D (5 bases). Trimming pared 6 bases from V and 5 bases from J, leaving 13 bases between. Germline assignment: CDR1 ENHRY and CDR2 SYGVKD. The CDR3 is 13 amino acids. Written as DNA, the CDR3 is TGTGCCATCAGGGGGTCACTAGGGGAGACCCAGTACTTC. Protein sequence: CAIRGSLGETQYF.

This clonotype appeared many times. CDR3 sequence reads: CASSRQSTYEQYF. DNA of the CDR3: TGTGCCAGCAGTAGACAGTCAACCTACGAGCAGTACTTC. This chain uses TRBV27 with TRBJ2-7, with a tentative D call TRBD1 (5 bases). The CDR3 is made up of 13 amino acids. Trimming left V 5 bases short and J 2 bases short, with 10 bases between. The germline gives CDR1 MNHEY, CDR2 SMNVEV (reference sequence).

This clonotype has at least ten counts. CDR3 bases: TGTGCCAGCAGCTTAGGCGGGGAGAACTCACCCCTCCACTTT. It encodes CASSLGGENSPLHF. V and J are TRBV7-2 and TRBJ1-6; D remains ambiguous. Trimming removed 1 base from V and 10 bases from J, with 11 bases in between. The germline V gene encodes CDR1 SGHTA and CDR2 FQGNSA. This CDR3 has 14 residues.

This clonotype was seen many times. The rearrangement joins TRBV20-1 to TRBJ1-5; a possible D gene is TRBD1 (5 bases). The CDR3 runs to 15 residues. The germline CDR1 and CDR2 sequences are DFQATT and SNEGSKA (reference sequence). Between the trimmed V and J ends, which lost 5 bases and 1 base, there was a span of 15 bases. The CDR3 DNA is TGCAGTGCTCCCCCCCGGGGCCTGAGCAATCAGCCCCAGCATTTT. It codes for CSAPPRGLSNQPQHF.

This clonotype showed up many times. This chain connects TRBV6-5 to TRBJ1-3; possibly TRBD1 for D (5 bases). Trimming took off 2 bases at V and 0 bases at J, with 17 bases between the two ends. Germline CDR1 reads MNHEY; CDR2 reads SVGAGI. This CDR3 has 18 residues. This CDR3 reads CASSYGAGRGPSGNTIYF. In DNA form, the CDR3 reads TGTGCCAGCAGTTACGGGGCAGGGAGAGGTCCCTCTGGAAACACCATATATTTT.

This clonotype was observed at least ten times. The CDR3 nucleotides are TGTGCCATCAGTGACGGGACTAGCGGGAACACAGATACGCAGTATTTT. Encoded protein: CAISDGTSGNTDTQYF. This chain links TRBV10-3 with TRBJ2-3; 13 bases line up with TRBD2. The CDR3 is 16 residues long. J gave up 2 bases and V 3 bases, and 2 bases lay outside the gene matches. Germline loops: CDR1 ENHRY, CDR2 SYGVKD.

This clonotype was seen ten or more times. The chain joins TRBV9 to TRBJ2-1; 9 bases map to TRBD2. CDR1 and CDR2 (germline): SGDLS, YYNGEE. The CDR3 contains 14 residues. Losses at the gene ends were 3 bases for V and 9 bases for J; bases not matched to a gene: 7. This CDR3 is CASSATSGLSEQFF. Written as DNA, the CDR3 is TGTGCCAGCAGCGCTACTAGCGGGTTAAGTGAGCAGTTCTTC.

The chain couples TRBV10-3 to TRBJ2-1, with 14 bases identical to TRBD2. The V gene's germline CDR1 is ENHRY and CDR2 SYGVKD. J gave up 8 bases and V 2 bases, and 2 bases lay outside the gene matches. This CDR3 is 15 amino acids long. CDR3 in amino acids: CAISEMTSGRDEQFF. Here the CDR3 DNA reads TGTGCCATCAGTGAGATGACTAGCGGGAGGGATGAGCAGTTCTTC.

The sample holds many counts of this clonotype. The genes are TRBV14 and TRBJ2-3, with D maybe TRBD2 (5 bases). The CDR3 has 14 amino acids. The ends were cut back, 3 bases at V and 6 bases at J, with 13 bases in the middle. Germline V gene lookup returns CDR1 SGHDN and CDR2 FVKESK. The CDR3 is CASSQISEDDTQYF. CDR3 DNA: TGTGCCAGCAGCCAGATTTCGGAGGACGATACGCAGTATTTT. Looking up the rest from reference TRBV14 and TRBJ2-3 gives the full variable domain: EAGVTQFPSHSVIEKGQTVTLRCDPISGHDNLYWYRRVMGKEIKFLLHFVKESKQDESGMPNNRFLAERTGGTYSTLKVQPAELEDSGVYFCASSQISEDDTQYFGPGTRLTVL.

At least ten counts were recorded for this clonotype. This rearrangement joins TRBV7-2 to TRBJ2-7; D is perhaps TRBD1 or TRBD2 (5 bases each). The germline V gene has CDR1 SGHTA and CDR2 FQGNSA. The CDR3 sequence is 14 residues long. Trimming removed 4 bases at V and 3 bases at J, with 13 bases between. In DNA form, the CDR3 reads TGTGCCAGCAGCTCCAGGGACGGACACTACGAGCAGTACTTC. Translating it yields CASSSRDGHYEQYF.

There are many counts of this clonotype. The chain employs TRBV5-1 and TRBJ1-2; tentatively, D is TRBD1 (6 bases). Trimming stripped 4 bases from V and 2 bases from J, with 18 bases between. This CDR3 contains 16 residues. Germline CDR1 is SGHRS and CDR2 is YFSETQ. The CDR3 reads CASSPTLPGTNYGYTF. The CDR3 nucleotides read TGCGCCAGCAGCCCGACATTACCCGGGACAAACTATGGCTACACCTTC.

The V and J genes are TRBV18 and TRBJ1-2; 9 positions match TRBD1. The ends lost 3 bases at V and 4 bases at J; junction bases unmatched: 3. This CDR3 has 14 residues. In germline, CDR1 is KGHSH, CDR2 LQKENI. Here the CDR3 reads CASSPGQGSYGYTF. DNA for the CDR3: TGTGCCAGCTCACCGGGACAGGGTTCCTATGGCTACACCTTC.